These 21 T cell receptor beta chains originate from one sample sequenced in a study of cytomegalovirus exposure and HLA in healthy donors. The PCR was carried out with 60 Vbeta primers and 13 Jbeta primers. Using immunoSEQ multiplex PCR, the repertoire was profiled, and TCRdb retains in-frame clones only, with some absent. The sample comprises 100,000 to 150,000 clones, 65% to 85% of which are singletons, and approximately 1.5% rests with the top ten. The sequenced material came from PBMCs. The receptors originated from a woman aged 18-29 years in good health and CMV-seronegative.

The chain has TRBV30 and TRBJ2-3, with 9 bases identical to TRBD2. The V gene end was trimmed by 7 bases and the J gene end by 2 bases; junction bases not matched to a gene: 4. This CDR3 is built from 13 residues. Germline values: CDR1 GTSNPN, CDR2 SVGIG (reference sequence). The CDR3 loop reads CALAGEITDTQYF. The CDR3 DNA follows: TGTGCCTTAGCGGGGGAAATCACAGATACGCAGTATTTT. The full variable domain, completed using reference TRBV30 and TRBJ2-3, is SQTIHQWPATLVQPVGSPLSLECTVEGTSNPNLYWYRQAAGRGLQLLFYSVGIGQISSEVPQNLSASRPQDRQFILSSKKLLLSDSGFYLCALAGEITDTQYFGPGTRLTVL.

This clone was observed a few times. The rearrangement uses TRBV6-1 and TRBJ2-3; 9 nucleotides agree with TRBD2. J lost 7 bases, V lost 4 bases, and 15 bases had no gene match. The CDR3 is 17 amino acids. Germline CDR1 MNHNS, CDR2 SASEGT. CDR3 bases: TGTGCCAGCAGTGGAGATGGGGCTAGCGGGGAACCCCATACGCAGTATTTT. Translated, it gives CASSGDGASGEPHTQYF.

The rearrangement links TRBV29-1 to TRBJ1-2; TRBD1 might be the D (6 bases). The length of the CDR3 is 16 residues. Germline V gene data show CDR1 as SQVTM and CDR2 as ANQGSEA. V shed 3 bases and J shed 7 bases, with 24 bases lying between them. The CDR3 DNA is TGCAGCGTTGACCCAACCGGGACACAAGAACGTCCTGGCTACACCTTC. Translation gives CSVDPTGTQERPGYTF.

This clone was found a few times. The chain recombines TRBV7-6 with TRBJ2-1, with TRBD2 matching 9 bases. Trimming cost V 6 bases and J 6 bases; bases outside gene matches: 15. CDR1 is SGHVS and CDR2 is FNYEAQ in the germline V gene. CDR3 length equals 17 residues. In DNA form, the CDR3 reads TGTGCCAGCAGTTCTCCCTCCGGGCGGGAGGGCCCCAATGAGCAGTTCTTC. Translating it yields CASSSPSGREGPNEQFF.

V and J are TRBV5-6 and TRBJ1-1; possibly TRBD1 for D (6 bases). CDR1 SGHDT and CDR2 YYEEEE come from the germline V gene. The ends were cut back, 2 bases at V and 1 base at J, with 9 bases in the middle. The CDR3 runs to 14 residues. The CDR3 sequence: CASSFKDRNTEAFF. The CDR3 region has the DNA TGTGCCAGCAGCTTTAAGGACAGGAACACTGAAGCTTTCTTT.

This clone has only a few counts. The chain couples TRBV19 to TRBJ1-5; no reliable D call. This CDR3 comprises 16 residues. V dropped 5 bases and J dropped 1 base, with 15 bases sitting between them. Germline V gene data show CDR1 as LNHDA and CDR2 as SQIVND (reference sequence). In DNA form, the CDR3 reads TGTGCCAGTAGTTTCACCCGGGGTGGAAGCAATCAGCCCCAGCATTTT. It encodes CASSFTRGGSNQPQHF.

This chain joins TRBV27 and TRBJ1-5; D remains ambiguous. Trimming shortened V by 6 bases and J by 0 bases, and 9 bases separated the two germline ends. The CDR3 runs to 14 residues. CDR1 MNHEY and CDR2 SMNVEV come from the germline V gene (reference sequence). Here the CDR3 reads CASRALNSNQPQHF. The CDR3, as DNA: TGTGCCAGCAGAGCCCTAAATAGCAATCAGCCCCAGCATTTT.

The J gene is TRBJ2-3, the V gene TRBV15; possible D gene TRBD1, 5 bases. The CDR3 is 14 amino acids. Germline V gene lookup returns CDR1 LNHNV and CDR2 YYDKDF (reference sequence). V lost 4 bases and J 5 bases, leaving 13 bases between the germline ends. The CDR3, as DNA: TGTGCCACCAGCATAGGCAGGGAAGAAGATACGCAGTATTTT. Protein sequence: CATSIGREEDTQYF.

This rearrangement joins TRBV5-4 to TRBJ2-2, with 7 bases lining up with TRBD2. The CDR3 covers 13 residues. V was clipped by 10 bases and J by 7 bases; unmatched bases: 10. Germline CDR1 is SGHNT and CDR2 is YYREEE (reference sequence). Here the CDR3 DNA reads TGTGCCGTTCGCGGGAGCGAAAGCGGGGAGCTGTTTTTT. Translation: CAVRGSESGELFF.

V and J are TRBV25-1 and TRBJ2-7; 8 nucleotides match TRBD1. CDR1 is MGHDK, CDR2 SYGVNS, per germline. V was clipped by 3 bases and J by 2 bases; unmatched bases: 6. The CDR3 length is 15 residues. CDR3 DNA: TGTGCCAGCAGTGACTTACAGGGGGACACCTACGAGCAGTACTTC. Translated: CASSDLQGDTYEQYF.

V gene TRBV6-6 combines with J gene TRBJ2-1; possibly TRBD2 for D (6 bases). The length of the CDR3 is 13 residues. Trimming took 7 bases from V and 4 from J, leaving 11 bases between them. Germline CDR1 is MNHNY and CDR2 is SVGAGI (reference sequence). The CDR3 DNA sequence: TGTGCCAGCAAGGGCGGGGTTTACAATGAGCAGTTCTTC. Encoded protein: CASKGGVYNEQFF.

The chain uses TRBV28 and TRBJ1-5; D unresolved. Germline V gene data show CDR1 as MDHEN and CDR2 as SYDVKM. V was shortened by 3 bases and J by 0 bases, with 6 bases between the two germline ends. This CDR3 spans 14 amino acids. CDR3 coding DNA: TGTGCCAGCAGTTTGTCCTTTAGCAATCAGCCCCAGCATTTT. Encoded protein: CASSLSFSNQPQHF.

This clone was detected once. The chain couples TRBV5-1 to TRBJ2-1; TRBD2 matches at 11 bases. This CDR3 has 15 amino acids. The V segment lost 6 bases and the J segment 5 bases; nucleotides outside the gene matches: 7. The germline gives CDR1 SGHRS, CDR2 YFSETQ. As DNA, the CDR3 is TGCGCCAGCACGACCCCGGGACTAGCGGACAATGAGCAGTTCTTC. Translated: CASTTPGLADNEQFF.

CDR3 coding DNA: TGTGCCAGCACCCGTTTAGGGGAACCCACTGAAGCTTTCTTT. Translated: CASTRLGEPTEAFF. The chain joins TRBV6-6 to TRBJ1-1; tentative D call: TRBD1 (5 bases). V was shortened by 7 bases and J by 4 bases, with 16 bases between the two germline ends. CDR3 length: 14 residues. From germline, CDR1 is MNHNY and CDR2 SVGAGI (reference sequence).

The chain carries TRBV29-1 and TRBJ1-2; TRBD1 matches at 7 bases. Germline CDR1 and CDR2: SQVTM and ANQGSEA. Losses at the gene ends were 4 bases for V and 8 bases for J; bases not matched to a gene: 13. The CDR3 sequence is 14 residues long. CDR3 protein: CSVGIGPQGGGYTF. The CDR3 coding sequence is TGCAGCGTTGGGATCGGTCCCCAGGGGGGCGGCTACACCTTC.

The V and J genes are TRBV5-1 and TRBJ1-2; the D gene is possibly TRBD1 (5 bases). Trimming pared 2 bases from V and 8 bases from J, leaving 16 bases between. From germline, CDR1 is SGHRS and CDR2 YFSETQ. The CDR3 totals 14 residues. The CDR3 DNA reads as TGCGCCAGCAGCTTACAGGTGAACTTGGAGGGCTACACCTTC. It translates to CASSLQVNLEGYTF.

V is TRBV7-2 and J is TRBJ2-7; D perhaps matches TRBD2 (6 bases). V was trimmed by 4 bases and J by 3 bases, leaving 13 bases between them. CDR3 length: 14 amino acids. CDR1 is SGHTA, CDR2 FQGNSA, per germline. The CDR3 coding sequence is TGTGCCAGCAGCTGGGCGGGGCGAGGCTACGAGCAGTACTTC. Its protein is CASSWAGRGYEQYF.

The CDR3 nucleotides read TGTGCCAGCAGCCCGGACAGAAGAGGGGTATACACTGAAGCTTTCTTT. Encoded protein: CASSPDRRGVYTEAFF. The chain combines TRBV7-6 with TRBJ1-1; D is possibly TRBD1 (6 bases). The CDR3 runs 16 residues. Germline CDR1 SGHVS, CDR2 FNYEAQ. V was cut by 5 bases and J by 3 bases, with 19 bases left in between.

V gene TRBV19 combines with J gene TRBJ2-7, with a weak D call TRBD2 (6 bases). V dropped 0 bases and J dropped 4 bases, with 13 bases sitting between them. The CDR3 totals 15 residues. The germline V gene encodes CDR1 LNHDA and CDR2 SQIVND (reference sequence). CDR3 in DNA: TGTGCCAGTAGTATAGAATCTAGCGCCCCTTACGAGCAGTACTTC. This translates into CASSIESSAPYEQYF. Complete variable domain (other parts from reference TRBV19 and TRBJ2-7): DGGITQSPKYLFRKEGQNVTLSCEQNLNHDAMYWYRQDPGQGLRLIYYSQIVNDFQKGDIAEGYSVSREKKESFPLTVTSAQKNPTAFYLCASSIESSAPYEQYFGPGTRLTVT.

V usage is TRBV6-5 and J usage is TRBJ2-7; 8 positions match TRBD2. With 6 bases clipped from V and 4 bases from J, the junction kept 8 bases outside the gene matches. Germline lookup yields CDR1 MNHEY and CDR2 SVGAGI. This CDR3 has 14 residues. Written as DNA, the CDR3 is TGTGCCAGCAGGGAGCGGGAGCGGGGGTACGAGCAGTACTTC. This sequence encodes CASRERERGYEQYF.

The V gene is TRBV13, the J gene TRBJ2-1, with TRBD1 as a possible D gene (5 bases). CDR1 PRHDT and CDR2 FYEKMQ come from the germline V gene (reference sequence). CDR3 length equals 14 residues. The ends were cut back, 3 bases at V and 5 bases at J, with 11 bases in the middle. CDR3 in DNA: TGTGCCAGCAGCTTCATCGTAGGGGACAATGAGCAGTTCTTC. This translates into CASSFIVGDNEQFF.